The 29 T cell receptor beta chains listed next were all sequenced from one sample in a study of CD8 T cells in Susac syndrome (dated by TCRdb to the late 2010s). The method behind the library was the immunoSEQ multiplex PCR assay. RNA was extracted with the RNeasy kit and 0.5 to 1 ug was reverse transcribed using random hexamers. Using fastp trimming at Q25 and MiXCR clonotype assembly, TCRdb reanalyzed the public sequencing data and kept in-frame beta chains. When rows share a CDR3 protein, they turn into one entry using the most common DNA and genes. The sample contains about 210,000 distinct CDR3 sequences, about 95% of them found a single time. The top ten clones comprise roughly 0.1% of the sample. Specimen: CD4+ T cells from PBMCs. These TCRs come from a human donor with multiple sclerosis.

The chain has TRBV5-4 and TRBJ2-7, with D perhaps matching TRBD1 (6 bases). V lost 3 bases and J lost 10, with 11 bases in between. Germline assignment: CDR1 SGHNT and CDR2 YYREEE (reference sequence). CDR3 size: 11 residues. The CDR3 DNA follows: TGTGCCAGCAGCTCGGGACAAAGACAGTACTTC. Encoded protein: CASSSGQRQYF.

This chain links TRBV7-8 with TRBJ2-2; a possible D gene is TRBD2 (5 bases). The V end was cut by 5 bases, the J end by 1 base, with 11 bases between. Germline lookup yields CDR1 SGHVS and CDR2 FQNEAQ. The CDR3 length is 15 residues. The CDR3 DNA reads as TGTGCCAGCAGCAGGGTCGGAGGGAACACCGGGGAGCTGTTTTTT. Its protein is CASSRVGGNTGELFF.

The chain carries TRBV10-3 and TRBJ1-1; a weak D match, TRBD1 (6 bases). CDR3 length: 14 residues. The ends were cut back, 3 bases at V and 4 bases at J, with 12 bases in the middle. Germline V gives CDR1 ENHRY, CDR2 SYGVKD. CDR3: CAISEQGSGTEAFF. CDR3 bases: TGTGCCATCAGTGAACAGGGTTCGGGCACTGAAGCTTTCTTT.

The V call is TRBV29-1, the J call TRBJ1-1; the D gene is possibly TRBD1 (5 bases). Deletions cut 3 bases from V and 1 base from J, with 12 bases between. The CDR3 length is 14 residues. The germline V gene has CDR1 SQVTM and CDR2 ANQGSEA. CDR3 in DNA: TGCAGCGTTGATTGGGGCATGGGGAACACTGAAGCTTTCTTT. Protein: CSVDWGMGNTEAFF.

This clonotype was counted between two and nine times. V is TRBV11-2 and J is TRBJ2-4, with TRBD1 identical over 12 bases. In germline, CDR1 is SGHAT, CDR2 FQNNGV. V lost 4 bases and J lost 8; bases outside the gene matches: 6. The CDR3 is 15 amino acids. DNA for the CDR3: TGTGCCAGCAGCTCGGGACAGGGGGCAGGGGACATTCAGTACTTC. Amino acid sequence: CASSSGQGAGDIQYF.

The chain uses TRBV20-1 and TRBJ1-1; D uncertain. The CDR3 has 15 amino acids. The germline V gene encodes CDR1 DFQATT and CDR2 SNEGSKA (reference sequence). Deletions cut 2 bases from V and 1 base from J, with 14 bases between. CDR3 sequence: CSARSAAGPNTEAFF. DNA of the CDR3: TGCAGTGCTAGATCCGCTGCTGGACCGAACACTGAAGCTTTCTTT.

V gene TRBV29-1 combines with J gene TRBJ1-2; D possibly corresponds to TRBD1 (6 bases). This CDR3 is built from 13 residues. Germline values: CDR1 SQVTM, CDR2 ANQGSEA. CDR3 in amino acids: CISRAGASDGYTF. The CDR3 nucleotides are TGCATCTCTCGGGCGGGGGCCTCTGATGGCTACACCTTC. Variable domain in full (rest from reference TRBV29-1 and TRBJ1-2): SAVISQKPSRDICQRGTSLTIQCQVDSQVTMMFWYRQQPGQSLTLIATANQGSEATYESGFVIDKFPISRPNLTFSTLTVSNMSPEDSSIYLCISRAGASDGYTFGSGTRLTVV.

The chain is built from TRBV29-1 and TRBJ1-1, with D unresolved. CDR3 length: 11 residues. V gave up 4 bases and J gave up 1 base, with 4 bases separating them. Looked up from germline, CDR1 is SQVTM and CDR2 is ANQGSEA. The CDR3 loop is CSVGRNTEAFF. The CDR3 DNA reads TGCAGCGTTGGCAGGAACACTGAAGCTTTCTTT.

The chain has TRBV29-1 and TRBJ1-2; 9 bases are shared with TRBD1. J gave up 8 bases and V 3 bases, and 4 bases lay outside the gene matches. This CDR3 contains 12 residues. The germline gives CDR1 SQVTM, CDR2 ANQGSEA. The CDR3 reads CSVEVQGAGYTF. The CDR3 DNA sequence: TGCAGCGTTGAGGTACAGGGGGCAGGCTACACCTTC.

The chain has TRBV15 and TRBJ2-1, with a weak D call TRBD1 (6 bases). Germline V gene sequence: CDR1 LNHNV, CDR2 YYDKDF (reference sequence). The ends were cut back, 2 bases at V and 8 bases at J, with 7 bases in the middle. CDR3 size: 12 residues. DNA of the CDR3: TGTGCCACCAGCAGAAAGGGGGATGAGCAGTTCTTC. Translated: CATSRKGDEQFF.

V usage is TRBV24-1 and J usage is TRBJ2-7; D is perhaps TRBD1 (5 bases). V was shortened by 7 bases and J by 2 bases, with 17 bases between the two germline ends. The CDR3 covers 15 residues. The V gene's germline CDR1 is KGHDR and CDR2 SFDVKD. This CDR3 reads CATRVGQGHPYEQYF. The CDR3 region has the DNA TGTGCCACCAGGGTCGGGCAGGGTCATCCCTACGAGCAGTACTTC.

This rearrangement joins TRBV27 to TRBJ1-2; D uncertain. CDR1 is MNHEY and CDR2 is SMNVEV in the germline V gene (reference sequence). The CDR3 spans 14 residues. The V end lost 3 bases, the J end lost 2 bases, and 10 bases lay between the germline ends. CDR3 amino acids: CASSFRHNNYGYTF. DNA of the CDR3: TGTGCCAGCAGTTTTCGACATAACAACTATGGCTACACCTTC.

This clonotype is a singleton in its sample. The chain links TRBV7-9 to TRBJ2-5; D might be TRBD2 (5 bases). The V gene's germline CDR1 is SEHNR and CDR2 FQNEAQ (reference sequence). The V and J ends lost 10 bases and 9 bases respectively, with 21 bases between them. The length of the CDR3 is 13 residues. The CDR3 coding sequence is TGTGCCACCTCGGACGGGCGAGGAGCGGCCCAGTACTTC. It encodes CATSDGRGAAQYF.

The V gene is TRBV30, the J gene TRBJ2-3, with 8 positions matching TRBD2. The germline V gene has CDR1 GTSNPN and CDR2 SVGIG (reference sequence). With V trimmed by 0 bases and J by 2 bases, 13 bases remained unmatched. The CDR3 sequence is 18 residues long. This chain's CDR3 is CAWSVLRVTGGPTDTQYF. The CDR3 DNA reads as TGTGCCTGGAGTGTACTTCGGGTCACGGGAGGGCCCACAGATACGCAGTATTTT.

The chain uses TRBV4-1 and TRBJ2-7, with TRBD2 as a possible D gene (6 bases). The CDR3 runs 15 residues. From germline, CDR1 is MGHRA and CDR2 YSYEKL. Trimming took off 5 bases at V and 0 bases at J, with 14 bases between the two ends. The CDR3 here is CASSWARGSSYEQYF. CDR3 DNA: TGCGCCAGCAGCTGGGCGCGGGGAAGCTCCTACGAGCAGTACTTC.

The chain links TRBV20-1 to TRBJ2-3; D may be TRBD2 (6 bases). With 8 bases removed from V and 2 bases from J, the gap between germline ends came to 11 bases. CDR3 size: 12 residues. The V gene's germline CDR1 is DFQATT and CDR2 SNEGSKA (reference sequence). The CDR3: CSKEGITDTQYF. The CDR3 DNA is TGCAGTAAGGAGGGGATCACAGATACGCAGTATTTT.

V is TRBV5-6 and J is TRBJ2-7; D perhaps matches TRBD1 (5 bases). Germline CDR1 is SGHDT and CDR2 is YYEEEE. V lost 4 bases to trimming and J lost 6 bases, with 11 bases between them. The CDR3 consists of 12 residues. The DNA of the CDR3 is TGTGCCAGCAGCCCAGGGCCGGGCGAGCAGTACTTC. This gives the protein CASSPGPGEQYF.

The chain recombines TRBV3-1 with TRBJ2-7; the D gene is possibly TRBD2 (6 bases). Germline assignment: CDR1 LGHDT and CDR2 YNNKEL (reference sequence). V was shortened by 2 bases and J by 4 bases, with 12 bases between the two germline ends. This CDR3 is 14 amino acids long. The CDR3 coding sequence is TGTGCCAGCAGCCAAAGGGAGGTCCTGTACGAGCAGTACTTC. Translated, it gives CASSQREVLYEQYF.

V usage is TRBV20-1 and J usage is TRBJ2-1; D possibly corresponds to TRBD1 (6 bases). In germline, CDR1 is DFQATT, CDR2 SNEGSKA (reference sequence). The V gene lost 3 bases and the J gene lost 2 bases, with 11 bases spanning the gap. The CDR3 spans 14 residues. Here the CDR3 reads CSARGHTTYNEQFF. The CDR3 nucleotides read TGCAGTGCTAGGGGACATACGACCTACAATGAGCAGTTCTTC.

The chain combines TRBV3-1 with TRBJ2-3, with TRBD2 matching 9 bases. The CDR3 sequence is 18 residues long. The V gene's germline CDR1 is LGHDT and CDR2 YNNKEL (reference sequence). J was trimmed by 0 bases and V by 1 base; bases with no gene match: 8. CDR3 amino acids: CASSQAENLAGSTDTQYF. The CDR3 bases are TGTGCCAGCAGCCAAGCCGAAAATCTAGCGGGGAGCACAGATACGCAGTATTTT.

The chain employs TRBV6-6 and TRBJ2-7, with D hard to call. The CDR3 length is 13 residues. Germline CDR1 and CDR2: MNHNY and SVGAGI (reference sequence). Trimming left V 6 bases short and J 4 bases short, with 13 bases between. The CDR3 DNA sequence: TGTGCCAGCAGATACGACACAGCTTACGAGCAGTACTTC. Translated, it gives CASRYDTAYEQYF.

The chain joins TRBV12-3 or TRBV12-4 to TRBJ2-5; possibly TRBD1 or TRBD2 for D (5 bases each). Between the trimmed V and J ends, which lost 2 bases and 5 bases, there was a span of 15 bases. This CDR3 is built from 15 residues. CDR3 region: CASSLQGGEGETQYF. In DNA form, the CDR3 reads TGTGCCAGCAGTTTACAGGGCGGCGAGGGGGAGACCCAGTACTTC.

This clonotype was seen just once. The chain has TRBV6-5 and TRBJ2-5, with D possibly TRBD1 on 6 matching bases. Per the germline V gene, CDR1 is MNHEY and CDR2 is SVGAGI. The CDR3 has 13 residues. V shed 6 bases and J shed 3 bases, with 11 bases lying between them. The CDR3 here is CASRETGKETQYF. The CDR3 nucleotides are TGTGCCAGCAGGGAAACAGGGAAAGAGACCCAGTACTTC.

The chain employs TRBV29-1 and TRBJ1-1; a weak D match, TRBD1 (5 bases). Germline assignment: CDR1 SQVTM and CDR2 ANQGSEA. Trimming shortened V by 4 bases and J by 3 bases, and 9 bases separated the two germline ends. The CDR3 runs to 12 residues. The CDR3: CSVATADTEAFF. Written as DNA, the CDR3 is TGCAGCGTTGCGACAGCGGACACTGAAGCTTTCTTT.

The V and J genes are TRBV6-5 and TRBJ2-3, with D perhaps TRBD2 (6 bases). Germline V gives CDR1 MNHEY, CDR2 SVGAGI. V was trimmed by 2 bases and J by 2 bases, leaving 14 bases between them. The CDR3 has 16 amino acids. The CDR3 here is CASSYIGGLSTDTQYF. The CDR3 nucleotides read TGTGCCAGCAGTTACATCGGGGGACTTTCCACAGATACGCAGTATTTT.

DNA for the CDR3: TGTGCCAGCAGTTTACTGTCCTCCGAGACCCAGTACTTC. It yields the protein CASSLLSSETQYF. The chain links TRBV28 to TRBJ2-5; D is ambiguous. V was trimmed by 2 bases and J by 5 bases, leaving 9 bases between them. The CDR3 is 13 residues long. Germline V gene lookup returns CDR1 MDHEN and CDR2 SYDVKM.

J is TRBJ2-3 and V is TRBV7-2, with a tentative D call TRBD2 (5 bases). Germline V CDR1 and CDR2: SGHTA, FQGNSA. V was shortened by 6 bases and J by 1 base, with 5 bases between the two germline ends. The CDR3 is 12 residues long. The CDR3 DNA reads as TGTGCCAGCAGGCGGGGCACAGATACGCAGTATTTT. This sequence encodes CASRRGTDTQYF.

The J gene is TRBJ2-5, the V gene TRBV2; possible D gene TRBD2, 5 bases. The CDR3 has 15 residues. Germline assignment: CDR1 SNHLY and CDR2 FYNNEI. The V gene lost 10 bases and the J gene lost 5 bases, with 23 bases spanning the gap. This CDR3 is CAITSNGLGGETQYF. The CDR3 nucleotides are TGTGCCATCACGAGTAATGGACTCGGTGGGGAGACCCAGTACTTC.

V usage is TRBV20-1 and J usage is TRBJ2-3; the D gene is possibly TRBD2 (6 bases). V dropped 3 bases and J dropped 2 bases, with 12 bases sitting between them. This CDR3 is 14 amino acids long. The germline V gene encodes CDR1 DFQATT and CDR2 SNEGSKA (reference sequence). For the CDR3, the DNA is TGCAGTGCTAGTAGCGGAGGCTTCACAGATACGCAGTATTTT. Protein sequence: CSASSGGFTDTQYF.